The rows below give T cell receptor beta chains drawn from one sample of a study of control samples from healthy donors and cancer patients. This table comes from immunoSEQ multiplex PCR, and its TCRdb copy is limited to in-frame clones, with some not included. The sample contains about 140,000 clones, about 86% of which appear only once. The sequenced sample consisted of blood. These receptors were taken from a man between 18 and 29 years old in good health. Each CDR3 is given with its conserved first and last residue. The D gene is left open where the match is weak. Not all rows give a size; the values are once, few, many and, for expanded clones, a class.

TRBV9	TRBD2	.	TRBJ2-5	TGTGCCAGCAGCGCCAGCGGGGGGGAGGACCAGTACTTC	CASSASGGEDQYF
TRBV13	.	.	TRBJ2-2	TGTGCCAGCACCGGGGGCGTCACCGGGGAGCTGTTTTTT	CASTGGVTGELFF
TRBV14	.	.	TRBJ1-4	TGTGCCAGCAGCCAGGACAGCTCTAATGAAAAACTGTTTTTT	CASSQDSSNEKLFF
TRBV18	.	.	TRBJ2-6	TGTGCCAGCGCCTCATCTGGGGCCAACGTCCTGACTTTC	CASASSGANVLTF
TRBV2	.	.	TRBJ1-1	TGTGCCAGCAGTGAAGCAAGGGCTGGTGAAGCTTTCTTT	CASSEARAGEAFF
TRBV9	.	.	TRBJ1-1	TGTGCCAGCGGGGGGGATCCGGGTCGGCACACTGAAGCTTTCTTT	CASGGDPGRHTEAFF
TRBV5-4	.	.	TRBJ1-1	TGTGCCAGCAGCCGCCGGGTGAACACTGAAGCTTTCTTT	CASSRRVNTEAFF
TRBV12-5	TRBD1	once	TRBJ2-1	TGTGCTAGTGGTCCCGGGGACAGGGAAGGTGAGCAGTTCTTC	CASGPGDREGEQFF
TRBV30	.	.	TRBJ2-1	TGTGCCTGTCCGGGGAGAACGAGCTCCTACAATGAGCAGTTCTTC	CACPGRTSSYNEQFF
TRBV27	TRBD2	.	TRBJ2-2	TGTGCCAGCACCCCCCTAGCGGGGGAAACCGGGGAGCTGTTTTTT	CASTPLAGETGELFF
TRBV6-1	.	.	TRBJ1-1	TGTGCCAGCAGTGAAATTTTCGGCCGACAGGAGATCAACACTGAAGCTTTCTTT	CASSEIFGRQEINTEAFF
TRBV7-9	.	few	TRBJ2-7	TGTGCCAGCAGCGGGGGTGGGGACGAGCAGTACTTC	CASSGGGDEQYF
TRBV3-1/TRBV3-2	TRBD2	.	TRBJ2-1	TGTGCCAGCAGCCAAGATCTATCTCTCCTCGGGGGGGCGGTGGACAATGAGCAGTTCTTC	CASSQDLSLLGGAVDNEQFF
TRBV7-2	.	.	TRBJ1-5	TGTGCCAGCAGCTCTGGACCGAGCAATCAGCCCCAGCATTTT	CASSSGPSNQPQHF
TRBV12-3/TRBV12-4	.	.	TRBJ1-2	TGTGCCAGCAGGAGAAGCTCTGGCTACACCTTC	CASRRSSGYTF
TRBV9	.	few	TRBJ1-2	TGTGCCAGCAGCGTGGGAGGGGCCGCCTGGGGCTACACCTTC	CASSVGGAAWGYTF
TRBV30	.	.	TRBJ2-7	TGTGCCTGGGGACCTACTAGCTACGAGCAGTACTTC	CAWGPTSYEQYF
TRBV19	.	.	TRBJ1-2	TGTGCCAGTAGTCCCGGGACCTCGGGAGGCTACACCTTC	CASSPGTSGGYTF
TRBV6-1	TRBD2	.	TRBJ2-7	TGTGCCAGCAGAAACGCCGGGACTAGCGTCTACGAGCAGTACTTC	CASRNAGTSVYEQYF
TRBV10-3	TRBD1	.	TRBJ2-2	TGTGCCATAGGAACCGGGACAGGGGTGACCGGGGAGCTGTTTTTT	CAIGTGTGVTGELFF
TRBV5-3	.	.	TRBJ2-6	TGTGCCAGAAGCAATCGAGAGGACGACTCTGGGGCCAACGTCCTGACTTTC	CARSNREDDSGANVLTF
TRBV7-2	TRBD1	.	TRBJ2-7	TGTGCCAGCAGCTTAGGCTCCGGGACAGCCTCCTACGAGCAGTACTTC	CASSLGSGTASYEQYF
TRBV28	.	.	TRBJ1-2	TGTGCCACCAACCGGGACACCAACTCCTATGGCTACACCTTC	CATNRDTNSYGYTF
TRBV10-3	TRBD2	few	TRBJ2-1	TGTGCCATCAGTGAGGATGGCGGGGGGGACAATGAGCAGTTCTTC	CAISEDGGGDNEQFF
TRBV30	TRBD2	once	TRBJ2-7	TGTGCCTGGAGGCGGAGCTGGACTAGCGGGTACACCTACGAGCAGTACTTC	CAWRRSWTSGYTYEQYF
TRBV29-1	TRBD2	.	TRBJ2-3	TGCAGCGTTGACGGGGGGTCAGGGACAGATACGCAGTATTTT	CSVDGGSGTDTQYF
TRBV6-6	.	.	TRBJ1-2	TGTGCCAGCAGCTACAGGGTAGGGGTGGACTATGGCTACACCTTC	CASSYRVGVDYGYTF
TRBV6-1	TRBD2	.	TRBJ2-7	TGTGCCAGCAGTGAAGCGGGCGGGGGGATGAGGGAGCAGTACTTC	CASSEAGGGMREQYF
TRBV11-2	TRBD1	.	TRBJ2-1	TGTGCCAGCAGCCCCAACAGGGGTAATGAGCAGTTCTTC	CASSPNRGNEQFF
TRBV11-3	.	.	TRBJ2-1	TGTGCCAGCAGCTTAGAGTGGGGAGAAACTGAGCAGTTCTTC	CASSLEWGETEQFF
TRBV6-5	TRBD1	once	TRBJ2-7	TGTGCCAGCAAACCGGGACAGGCCTCCTACGAGCAGTACTTC	CASKPGQASYEQYF
TRBV30	TRBD1	few	TRBJ1-2	TGTGCCTGGAGTAGATTACAGGGGGCTGACTATGGCTACACCTTC	CAWSRLQGADYGYTF
TRBV6-5	TRBD2	.	TRBJ2-2	TGTGCCAGCAGGACTAGCCCCGGGGAGCTGTTTTTT	CASRTSPGELFF
TRBV27	TRBD2	.	TRBJ2-7	TGTGCCAGCGGACTAGCGGATACCTACGAGCAGTACTTC	CASGLADTYEQYF
TRBV30	TRBD1	.	TRBJ1-5	TGTGCTGCTAAGGTAGGGACAGGGCCTAATCAGCCCCAGCATTTT	CAAKVGTGPNQPQHF
TRBV6-6	.	.	TRBJ1-1	TGTGCCAGCAGTTACGGCCGGGACTTAATGAACACTGAAGCTTTCTTT	CASSYGRDLMNTEAFF
TRBV7-9	.	.	TRBJ2-3	TGTGCCAGCAGCTTCTGGCTAAATCGCACAGATACGCAGTATTTT	CASSFWLNRTDTQYF